This T cell receptor beta chain was captured by sequencing in a study of OX40 agonist ivuxolimab in advanced cancers. Study outcomes and limitations: Part of the nonresponder group also had normalized T-cell clonal expansion that was low.

The CDR3 is 12 residues long. Trimming took 4 bases from V and 4 from J, leaving 6 bases between them. Germline V lookup: CDR1 SGHAT, CDR2 FQNNGV. A note on this clone: The antigen remains undetermined.

The protocol was immunoSEQ multiplex PCR, while the TCRdb copy is restricted to in-frame clones and leaves out a portion. The data hold about 48,000 clones, with roughly 85% observed a single time. The receptor was derived from an adult with an advanced solid tumor such as melanoma, head and neck, liver or kidney cancer. The chain links TRBV11-2 to TRBJ2-3; D remains ambiguous. The specimen was CD4+ or CD8+ T cells sorted from blood, collected in a trial of the OX40 agonist ivuxolimab. CDR3 residues: CASSYLSDTQYF. The CDR3 DNA reads TGTGCCAGCAGCTACCTCTCAGATACGCAGTATTTT. Full variable domain (rest looked up from reference TRBV11-2 and TRBJ2-3): EAGVAQSPRYKIIEKRQSVAFWCNPISGHATLYWYQQILGQGPKLLIQFQNNGVVDDSQLPKDRFSAERLKGVDSTLKIQPAKLEDSAVYLCASSYLSDTQYFGPGTRLTVL.